A single sample gave rise to the 27 T cell receptor beta chains below, sequenced in a study of OX40 agonist ivuxolimab in advanced cancers. Sequencing used immunoSEQ multiplex PCR; TCRdb keeps in-frame clones, though not all of them. The sample contains 40,000 or so clones, roughly 80% of which appear only once. The specimen comprised CD4+ or CD8+ T cells sorted from blood, sampled in a trial of the OX40 agonist ivuxolimab. These receptors were taken from an adult with an advanced solid tumor such as melanoma, head and neck, liver or kidney cancer.

The CDR3 loop reads CASSSQTYEQYF. CDR3 DNA sequence: TGTGCCAGCAGCTCCCAAACCTACGAGCAGTACTTC. The genes are TRBV7-2 and TRBJ2-7; D is uncertain. V lost 4 bases and J 2 bases, leaving 6 bases between the germline ends. Per germline, CDR1 SGHTA and CDR2 FQGNSA. The CDR3 is 12 amino acids.

This clone has only a few counts. The V gene is TRBV7-2, the J gene TRBJ2-7; D might be TRBD2 (6 bases). CDR3 length: 15 amino acids. Germline CDR1 SGHTA, CDR2 FQGNSA. The V and J ends lost 1 base and 1 base respectively, with 11 bases between them. CDR3 sequence: CASSLVGSPSYEQYF. For the CDR3, the DNA is TGTGCCAGCAGCTTAGTCGGGAGTCCGTCCTACGAGCAGTACTTC. Combining the CDR3 with reference TRBV7-2 and TRBJ2-7 gives the whole variable domain GAGVSQSPSNKVTEKGKDVELRCDPISGHTALYWYRQSLGQGLEFLIYFQGNSAPDKSGLPSDRFSAERTGGSVSTLTIQRTQQEDSAVYLCASSLVGSPSYEQYFGPGTRLTVT.

This chain links TRBV5-5 with TRBJ1-5; tentative D call: TRBD1 (5 bases). The V end lost 0 bases, the J end lost 6 bases, and 19 bases lay between the germline ends. Germline V gene lookup returns CDR1 SGHKS and CDR2 YYEKEE (reference sequence). The CDR3 is 17 amino acids. The CDR3 sequence: CASSLGRGGVGFQPQHF. CDR3 DNA sequence: TGTGCCAGCAGCTTGGGGAGGGGAGGAGTGGGTTTTCAGCCCCAGCATTTT.

J is TRBJ1-2 and V is TRBV6-1; TRBD1 is a possible D gene (6 bases). Trimming took off 6 bases at V and 2 bases at J, with 10 bases between the two ends. The CDR3 spans 13 residues. The germline CDR1 and CDR2 sequences are MNHNS and SASEGT. The CDR3 spells CASSPGANYGYTF. The CDR3 bases are TGTGCCAGCAGCCCAGGGGCAAACTATGGCTACACCTTC.

This clone was found a few times. The sample holds other DNA sequences that translate to the same CDR3. The V gene is TRBV5-1, the J gene TRBJ2-1; 7 bases match TRBD1. Germline CDR1 and CDR2: SGHRS and YFSETQ. V lost 0 bases to trimming and J lost 4 bases; unmatched junction nucleotides: 7. The CDR3 loop spans 16 amino acids. This CDR3 reads CASSLALGGAYNEQFF. CDR3 coding DNA: TGCGCCAGCAGCTTGGCCTTAGGGGGCGCGTACAATGAGCAGTTCTTC.

CDR3 loop: CASSRLADTDTQYF. DNA for the CDR3: TGTGCCAGCAGTCGACTAGCGGACACAGATACGCAGTATTTT. The rearrangement links TRBV6-6 to TRBJ2-3; 9 nucleotides align to TRBD2. The CDR3 contains 14 residues. The germline V gene has CDR1 MNHNY and CDR2 SVGAGI (reference sequence). V was clipped by 5 bases and J by 2 bases; unmatched bases: 2.

The chain is built from TRBV11-2 and TRBJ2-3; D gene ambiguous. Trimming cost V 0 bases and J 0 bases, with 4 bases left between them. The germline V gene has CDR1 SGHAT and CDR2 FQNNGV. The CDR3 sequence is 14 residues long. CDR3 sequence: CASSLDQSTDTQYF. The CDR3 nucleotides are TGTGCCAGCAGCTTAGATCAAAGCACAGATACGCAGTATTTT. Filled out from reference TRBV11-2 and TRBJ2-3, the complete variable domain reads EAGVAQSPRYKIIEKRQSVAFWCNPISGHATLYWYQQILGQGPKLLIQFQNNGVVDDSQLPKDRFSAERLKGVDSTLKIQPAKLEDSAVYLCASSLDQSTDTQYFGPGTRLTVL.

This chain joins TRBV14 and TRBJ2-7; a weak D match, TRBD2 (5 bases). The CDR3 length is 15 residues. CDR1 and CDR2 from the germline V gene are SGHDN and FVKESK. With 2 bases removed from V and 7 bases from J, the gap between germline ends came to 18 bases. CDR3 nucleotides: TGTGCCAGCAGCCAATTGCGCGGGCCCGGCGAGGAGCAGTACTTC. Translating gives CASSQLRGPGEEQYF.

The CDR3 bases are TGTGCCAGCAGGCCCCAAGGACAGCCTCAAGAGACCCAGTACTTC. This translates into CASRPQGQPQETQYF. This sequence joins TRBV6-5 and TRBJ2-5; weak D call: TRBD1 (6 bases). The CDR3 is 15 residues long. V was cut by 6 bases and J by 2 bases, with 16 bases left in between. CDR1 MNHEY and CDR2 SVGAGI come from the germline V gene.

This clone turned up a few times. The chain joins TRBV19 to TRBJ2-7; tentative D call: TRBD2 (6 bases). V lost 4 bases, J lost 7 bases, and 17 bases lay in between. CDR3 size: 14 residues. From germline, CDR1 is LNHDA and CDR2 SQIVND (reference sequence). The DNA of the CDR3 is TGTGCCAGTAGTACCGGACCCGGGGGATGGGAGCAGTACTTC. This translates into CASSTGPGGWEQYF. The whole variable domain, filled in from reference TRBV19 and TRBJ2-7, reads DGGITQSPKYLFRKEGQNVTLSCEQNLNHDAMYWYRQDPGQGLRLIYYSQIVNDFQKGDIAEGYSVSREKKESFPLTVTSAQKNPTAFYLCASSTGPGGWEQYFGPGTRLTVT.

The chain links TRBV15 to TRBJ2-3; possible D gene TRBD1, 5 bases. The V end lost 0 bases, the J end lost 4 bases, and 14 bases lay between the germline ends. There are 16 residues in the CDR3. CDR1 LNHNV and CDR2 YYDKDF come from the germline V gene (reference sequence). The CDR3 DNA is TGTGCCACCAGCAGAGATGTAGGGGTTGGCTCAGATACGCAGTATTTT. Translation: CATSRDVGVGSDTQYF.

The chain couples TRBV6-5 to TRBJ2-5; 7 bases fit TRBD1. J lost 5 bases, V lost 5 bases, and 2 bases had no gene match. This CDR3 contains 12 residues. In germline, CDR1 is MNHEY, CDR2 SVGAGI. The CDR3 reads CASSRQGETQYF. In DNA form, the CDR3 reads TGTGCCAGCAGTCGACAGGGTGAGACCCAGTACTTC.

This chain uses TRBV5-1 with TRBJ2-7; the match to TRBD1 covers 9 bases. The CDR3 extends over 17 amino acids. Germline values: CDR1 SGHRS, CDR2 YFSETQ. The V and J ends lost 4 bases and 6 bases, in that order; junction bases with no gene match: 17. The CDR3 DNA reads TGCGCCAGCAGCCGATACAGTGCCGGGACAGGGATGAGCGAGCAGTACTTC. Encoded protein: CASSRYSAGTGMSEQYF. Using reference TRBV5-1 and TRBJ2-7 for the parts outside the CDR3, the full variable domain is KAGVTQTPRYLIKTRGQQVTLSCSPISGHRSVSWYQQTPGQGLQFLFEYFSETQRNKGNFPGRFSGRQFSNSRSEMNVSTLELGDSALYLCASSRYSAGTGMSEQYFGPGTRLTVT.

The rearrangement joins TRBV21-1 to TRBJ2-5; the D segment call TRBD1 is taken from the table without a DNA check. TRBV21-1 is tagged as a pseudogene. The CDR3 is 15 amino acids. The CDR3 loop is CASFMPGQGHSAQYF. The CDR3 coding sequence is TGTGCCAGCTTCATGCCGGGACAGGGACATAGCGCCCAGTACTTC.

Here the CDR3 DNA reads TGTGCCAGCAGCATATTGAACGTGGCGGGAGTTACAGATACGCAGTATTTT. It encodes CASSILNVAGVTDTQYF. The chain links TRBV7-9 to TRBJ2-3; 7 bases fit TRBD2. The CDR3 spans 17 residues. Germline V gene lookup returns CDR1 SEHNR and CDR2 FQNEAQ (reference sequence). The junction had 14 bases not matched to a gene; V was cut back by 5 bases and J by 3 bases.

The rearrangement links TRBV6-4 to TRBJ1-2; D may be TRBD1 (5 bases). In germline, CDR1 is MRHNA, CDR2 SNTAGT. The CDR3 has 13 residues. V lost 3 bases, J lost 5 bases, and 10 bases lay in between. The CDR3 bases are TGTGCCAGCAGTGAGGAACGGGGGTATGGCTACACCTTC. It is translated as CASSEERGYGYTF.

Here the CDR3 DNA reads TGTGCCAGCAGTCGAGGACAGGGGGGGGTGTCAGGAGAGACCCAGTACTTC. Encoded protein: CASSRGQGGVSGETQYF. The chain couples TRBV5-4 to TRBJ2-5; 10 nucleotides match TRBD1. Germline trimming cut 5 bases from V and 4 bases from J; bases unmatched to any gene: 14. CDR1 and CDR2 (germline): SGHNT, YYREEE (reference sequence). The CDR3 runs to 17 residues.

The chain recombines TRBV7-8 with TRBJ2-7; 12 bases agree with TRBD1. V was pared by 1 base and J by 4 bases, with 5 bases of the junction left unmatched. This CDR3 comprises 16 residues. Germline CDR1 and CDR2: SGHVS and FQNEAQ. CDR3 nucleotides: TGTGCCAGCAGCTTAGTTTTGGGACAGGGGGCTTACGAGCAGTACTTC. It codes for CASSLVLGQGAYEQYF.

J is TRBJ2-5 and V is TRBV5-8; 7 positions agree with TRBD2. The CDR3 loop spans 16 amino acids. Per germline, CDR1 SGHTS and CDR2 YDEGEE. J lost 0 bases, V lost 0 bases, and 5 bases had no gene match. In DNA, the CDR3 is TGTGCCAGCAGCTTGGCCGCGGGGGAGCACCAAGAGACCCAGTACTTC. Its protein product is CASSLAAGEHQETQYF.

J is TRBJ2-7 and V is TRBV6-5; D remains unclear. The CDR3 covers 16 residues. Trimming removed 0 bases from V and 0 bases from J, with 12 bases in between. Germline lookup yields CDR1 MNHEY and CDR2 SVGAGI. The DNA for the CDR3 is TGTGCCAGCAGTTACTCGCTGGCAGGCAGCTCCTACGAGCAGTACTTC. This translates into CASSYSLAGSSYEQYF.

The chain combines TRBV9 with TRBJ2-7, with unresolved D. This CDR3 region has 13 residues. Germline CDR1 SGDLS, CDR2 YYNGEE. Trimming took 0 bases from V and 6 from J, leaving 10 bases between them. CDR3 nucleotides: TGTGCCAGCAGCGTAGGCCCCGTCGGCGAGCAGTACTTC. It codes for CASSVGPVGEQYF.

The chain uses TRBV21-1 and TRBJ2-5; the table gives TRBD1 as D, unverified against the DNA. TRBV21-1 corresponds to a pseudogene. This CDR3 region has 11 residues. CDR3 nucleotide sequence: TGTGCCAGCAGCGGCTGGGGCCCCCAGTACTTC. Encoded protein: CASSGWGPQYF.

This rearrangement joins TRBV5-6 to TRBJ1-4; tentative D call: TRBD1 (6 bases). Germline-derived CDR1 and CDR2 are SGHDT and YYEEEE. The CDR3 loop spans 15 amino acids. Trimming took off 4 bases at V and 3 bases at J, with 13 bases between the two ends. The CDR3 here is CASSARGGSNEKLFF. The CDR3 nucleotides are TGTGCCAGCAGCGCCCGCGGGGGCTCTAATGAAAAACTGTTTTTT.

V and J are TRBV15 and TRBJ2-5; D gene unclear. The CDR3 consists of 14 residues. Germline CDR1 reads LNHNV; CDR2 reads YYDKDF (reference sequence). The ends were cut back, 0 bases at V and 7 bases at J, with 12 bases in the middle. Here the CDR3 DNA reads TGTGCCACCAGCAGAGATGTGGGCCGAGGGACCCAGTACTTC. As protein: CATSRDVGRGTQYF. The full variable domain, its missing parts supplied by reference TRBV15 and TRBJ2-5, is DAMVIQNPRYQVTQFGKPVTLSCSQTLNHNVMYWYQQKSSQAPKLLFHYYDKDFNNEADTPDNFQSRRPNTSFCFLDIRSPGLGDTAMYLCATSRDVGRGTQYFGPGTRLLVL.

The chain combines TRBV11-2 with TRBJ2-7; either TRBD1 or TRBD2 may supply D (5 bases each). V lost 5 bases and J lost 4, with 15 bases in between. CDR3 length: 14 amino acids. The germline V gene encodes CDR1 SGHAT and CDR2 FQNNGV. The CDR3 loop reads CASSPTPGPYEQYF. For the CDR3, the DNA is TGTGCCAGCAGCCCCACCCCGGGACCTTACGAGCAGTACTTC.

The V call is TRBV14, the J call TRBJ2-7; a weak D match, TRBD2 (6 bases). This CDR3 contains 14 residues. The germline CDR1 and CDR2 sequences are SGHDN and FVKESK. V dropped 2 bases and J dropped 3 bases, with 11 bases sitting between them. CDR3 sequence: CASSQTGASYEQYF. The CDR3 bases are TGTGCCAGCAGCCAAACGGGAGCTAGCTACGAGCAGTACTTC. The complete variable domain, with remaining parts taken from reference TRBV14 and TRBJ2-7, reads EAGVTQFPSHSVIEKGQTVTLRCDPISGHDNLYWYRRVMGKEIKFLLHFVKESKQDESGMPNNRFLAERTGGTYSTLKVQPAELEDSGVYFCASSQTGASYEQYFGPGTRLTVT.

The V call is TRBV7-3, the J call TRBJ2-3, with 10 bases aligning to TRBD1. From germline, CDR1 is SGHTA and CDR2 FQGTGA. The CDR3 contains 15 residues. Trimming took 1 base from V and 6 from J; bases not matched to a gene: 4. The CDR3 sequence: CASSLRGQGTDTQYF. The CDR3 DNA reads TGTGCCAGCAGCTTAAGGGGACAGGGGACTGATACGCAGTATTTT.